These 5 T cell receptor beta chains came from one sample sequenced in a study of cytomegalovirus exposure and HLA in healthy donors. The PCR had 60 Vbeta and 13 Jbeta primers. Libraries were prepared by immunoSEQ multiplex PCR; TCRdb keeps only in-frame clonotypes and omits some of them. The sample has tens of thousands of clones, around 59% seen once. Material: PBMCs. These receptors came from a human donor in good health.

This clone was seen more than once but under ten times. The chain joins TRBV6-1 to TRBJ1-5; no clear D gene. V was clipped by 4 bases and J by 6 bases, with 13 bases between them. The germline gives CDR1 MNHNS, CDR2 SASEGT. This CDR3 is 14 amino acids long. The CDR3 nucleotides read TGTGCCAGCAGTGTACGGGGTTGGAGTCAGCCCCAGCATTTT. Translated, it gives CASSVRGWSQPQHF.

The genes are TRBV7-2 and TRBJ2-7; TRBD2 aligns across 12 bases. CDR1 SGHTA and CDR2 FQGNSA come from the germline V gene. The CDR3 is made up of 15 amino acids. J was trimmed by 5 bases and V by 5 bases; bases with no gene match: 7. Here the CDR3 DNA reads TGTGCCAGCAGCCTATGGACTAGCGGGGCAGACGAGCAGTACTTC. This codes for CASSLWTSGADEQYF.

DNA for the CDR3: TGTGCCAGCAGCTTGGGGAGGGCCACTGAAGCTTTCTTT. It translates to CASSLGRATEAFF. The chain uses TRBV5-6 and TRBJ1-1, with D unclear. This CDR3 has 13 residues. The V end lost 0 bases, the J end lost 4 bases, and 7 bases lay between the germline ends. The germline V gene has CDR1 SGHDT and CDR2 YYEEEE. Together with reference TRBV5-6 and TRBJ1-1, the CDR3 gives the full variable domain: DAGVTQSPTHLIKTRGQQVTLRCSPKSGHDTVSWYQQALGQGPQFIFQYYEEEERQRGNFPDRFSGHQFPNYSSELNVNALLLGDSALYLCASSLGRATEAFFGQGTRLTVV.

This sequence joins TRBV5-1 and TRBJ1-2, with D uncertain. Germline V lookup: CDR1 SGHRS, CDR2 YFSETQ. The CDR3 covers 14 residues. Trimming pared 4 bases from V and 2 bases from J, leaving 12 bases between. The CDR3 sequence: CASSPVQTNYGYTF. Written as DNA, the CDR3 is TGCGCCAGCAGCCCAGTACAGACAAACTATGGCTACACCTTC.

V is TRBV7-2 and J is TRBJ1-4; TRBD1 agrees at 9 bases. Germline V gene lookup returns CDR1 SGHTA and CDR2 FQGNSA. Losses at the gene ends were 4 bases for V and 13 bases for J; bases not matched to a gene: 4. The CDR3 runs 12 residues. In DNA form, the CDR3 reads TGTGCCAGCAGCTCCGGACAGGGGAGACTGTTTTTT. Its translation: CASSSGQGRLFF. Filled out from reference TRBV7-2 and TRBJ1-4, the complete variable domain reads GAGVSQSPSNKVTEKGKDVELRCDPISGHTALYWYRQSLGQGLEFLIYFQGNSAPDKSGLPSDRFSAERTGGSVSTLTIQRTQQEDSAVYLCASSSGQGRLFFGSGTQLSVL.